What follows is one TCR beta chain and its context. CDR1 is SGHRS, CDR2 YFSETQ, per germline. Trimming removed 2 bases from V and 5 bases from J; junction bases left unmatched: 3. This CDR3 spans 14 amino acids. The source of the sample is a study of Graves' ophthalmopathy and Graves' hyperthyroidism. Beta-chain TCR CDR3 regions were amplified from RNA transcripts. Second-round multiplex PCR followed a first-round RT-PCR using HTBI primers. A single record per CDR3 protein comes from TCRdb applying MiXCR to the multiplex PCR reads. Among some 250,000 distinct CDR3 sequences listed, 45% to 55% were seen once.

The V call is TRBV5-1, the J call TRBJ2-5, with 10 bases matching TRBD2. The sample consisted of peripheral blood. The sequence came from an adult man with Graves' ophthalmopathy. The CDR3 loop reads CASSFGTSAETQYF. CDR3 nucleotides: TGCGCCAGCAGCTTCGGGACTAGCGCGGAGACCCAGTACTTC.